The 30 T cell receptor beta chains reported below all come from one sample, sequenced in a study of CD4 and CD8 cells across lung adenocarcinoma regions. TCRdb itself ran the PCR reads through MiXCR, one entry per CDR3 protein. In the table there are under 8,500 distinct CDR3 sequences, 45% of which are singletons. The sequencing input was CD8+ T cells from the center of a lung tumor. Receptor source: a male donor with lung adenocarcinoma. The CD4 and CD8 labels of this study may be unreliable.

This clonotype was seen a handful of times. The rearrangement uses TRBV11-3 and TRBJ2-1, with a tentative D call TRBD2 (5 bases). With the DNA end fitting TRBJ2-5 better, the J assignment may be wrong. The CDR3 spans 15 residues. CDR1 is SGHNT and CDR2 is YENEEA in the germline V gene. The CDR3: CASSPGPGKEETQYF. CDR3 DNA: TGTGCCAGCAGCCCTGGTCCGGGAAAGGAAGAGACCCAGTACTTC.

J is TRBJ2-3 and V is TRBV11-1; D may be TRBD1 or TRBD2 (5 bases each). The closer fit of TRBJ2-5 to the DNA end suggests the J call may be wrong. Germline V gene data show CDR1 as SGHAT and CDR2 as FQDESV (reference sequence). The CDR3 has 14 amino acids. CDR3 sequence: CASSLVGGQETQYF. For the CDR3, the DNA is TGTGCCAGCAGCTTAGTTGGGGGCCAAGAGACCCAGTACTTC.

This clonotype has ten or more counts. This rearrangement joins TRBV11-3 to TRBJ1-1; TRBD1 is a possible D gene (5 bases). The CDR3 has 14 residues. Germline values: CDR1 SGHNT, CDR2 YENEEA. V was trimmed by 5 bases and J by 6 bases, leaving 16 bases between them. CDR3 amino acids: CASSRGTSGAEAFF. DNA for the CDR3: TGTGCCAGCAGCCGCGGGACCTCGGGGGCTGAAGCTTTCTTT.

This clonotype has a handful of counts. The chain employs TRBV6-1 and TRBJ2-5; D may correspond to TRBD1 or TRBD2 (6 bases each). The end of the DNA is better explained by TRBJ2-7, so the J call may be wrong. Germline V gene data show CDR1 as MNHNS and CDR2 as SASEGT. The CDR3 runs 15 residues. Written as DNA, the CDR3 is TGTGCCAGCAGAAACATGGGGGGCGACGCCTACGAGCAGTACTTC. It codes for CASRNMGGDAYEQYF.

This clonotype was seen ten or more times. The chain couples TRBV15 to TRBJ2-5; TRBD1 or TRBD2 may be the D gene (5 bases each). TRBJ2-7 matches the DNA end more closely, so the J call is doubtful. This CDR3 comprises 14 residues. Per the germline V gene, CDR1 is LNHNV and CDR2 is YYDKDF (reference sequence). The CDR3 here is CATSTKRGTYEQYF. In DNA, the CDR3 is TGTGCCACCAGCACCAAGAGGGGAACCTACGAGCAGTACTTC.

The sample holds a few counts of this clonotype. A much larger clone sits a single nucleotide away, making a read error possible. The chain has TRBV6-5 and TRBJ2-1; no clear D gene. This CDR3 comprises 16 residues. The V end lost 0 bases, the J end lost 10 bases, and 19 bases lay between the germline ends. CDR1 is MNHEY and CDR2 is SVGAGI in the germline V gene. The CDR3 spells CASSYSRLDGAYEQFF. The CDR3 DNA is TGTGCCAGCAGTTACTCGAGATTGGACGGCGCCTACGAGCAGTTCTTC.

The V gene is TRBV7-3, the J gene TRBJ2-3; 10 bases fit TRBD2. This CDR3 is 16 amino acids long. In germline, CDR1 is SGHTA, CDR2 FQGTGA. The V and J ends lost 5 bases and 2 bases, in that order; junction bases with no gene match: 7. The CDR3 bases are TGTGCCAGCAGCCCGAGTAGCGGGGGGCTCACAGATACGCAGTATTTT. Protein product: CASSPSSGGLTDTQYF.

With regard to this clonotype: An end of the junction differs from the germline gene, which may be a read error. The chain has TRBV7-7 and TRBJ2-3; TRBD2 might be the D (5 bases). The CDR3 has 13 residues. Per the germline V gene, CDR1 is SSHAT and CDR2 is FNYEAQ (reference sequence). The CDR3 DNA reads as TGTGCTAGCAGCTTAGCGTCCGACCCTACGCAGTATTTT. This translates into CASSLASDPTQYF. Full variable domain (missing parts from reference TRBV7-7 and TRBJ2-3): GAGVSQSPRYKVTKRGQDVTLRCDPISSHATLYWYQQALGQGPEFLTYFNYEAQPDKSGLPSDRFSAERPEGSISTLTIQRTEQRDSAMYRCASSLASDPTQYFGPGTRLTVL.

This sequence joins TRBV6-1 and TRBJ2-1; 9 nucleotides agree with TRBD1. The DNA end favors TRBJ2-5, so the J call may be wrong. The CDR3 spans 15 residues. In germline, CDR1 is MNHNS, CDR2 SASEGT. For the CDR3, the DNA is TGTGCCAGCAGTGGTGATCCCGGGACAGGGGAGACCCAGTACTTC. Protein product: CASSGDPGTGETQYF.

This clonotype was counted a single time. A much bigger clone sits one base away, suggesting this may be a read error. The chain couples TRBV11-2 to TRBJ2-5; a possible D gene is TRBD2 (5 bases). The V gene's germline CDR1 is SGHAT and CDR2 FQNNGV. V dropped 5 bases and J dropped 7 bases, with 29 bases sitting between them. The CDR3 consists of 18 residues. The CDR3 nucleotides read TGTGCCAGCAGCCCAATCCTATCTAGCACCAGCGCCGGAGGGACCCAGTACTTC. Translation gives CASSPILSSTSAGGTQYF. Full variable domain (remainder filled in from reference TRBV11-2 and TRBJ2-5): EAGVAQSPRYKIIEKRQSVAFWCNPISGHATLYWYQQILGQGPKLLIQFQNNGVVDDSQLPKDRFSAERLKGVDSTLKIQPAKLEDSAVYLCASSPILSSTSAGGTQYFGPGTRLLVL.

CDR3 loop: CASTERLAGGSTDTQYF. CDR3 sequence (DNA): TGTGCCAGCACCGAGAGACTAGCGGGAGGAAGCACAGATACGCAGTATTTT. The rearrangement links TRBV6-1 to TRBJ2-3, with 13 bases aligning to TRBD2. Germline V gene sequence: CDR1 MNHNS, CDR2 SASEGT. CDR3 length: 17 residues. The ends lost 7 bases at V and 0 bases at J; junction bases unmatched: 7.

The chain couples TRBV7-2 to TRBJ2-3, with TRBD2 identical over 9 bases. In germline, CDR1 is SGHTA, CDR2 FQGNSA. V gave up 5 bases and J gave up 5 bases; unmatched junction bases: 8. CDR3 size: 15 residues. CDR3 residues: CASSPAGGGGDTQYF. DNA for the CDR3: TGTGCCAGCAGCCCTGCGGGGGGGGGTGGAGATACGCAGTATTTT.

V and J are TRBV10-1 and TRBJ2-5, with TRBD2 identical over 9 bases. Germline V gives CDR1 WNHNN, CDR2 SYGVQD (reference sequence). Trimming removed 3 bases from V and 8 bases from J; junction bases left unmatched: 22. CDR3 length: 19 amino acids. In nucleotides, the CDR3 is TGCGCCAGCAGTGATTCGGGAGGGCGGGGGGGCGGTGACACAGATACCCAGTACTTC. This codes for CASSDSGGRGGGDTDTQYF.

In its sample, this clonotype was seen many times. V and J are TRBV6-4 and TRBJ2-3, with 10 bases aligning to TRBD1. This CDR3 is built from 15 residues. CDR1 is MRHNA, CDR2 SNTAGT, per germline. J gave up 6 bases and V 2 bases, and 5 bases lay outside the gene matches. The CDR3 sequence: CASSDVGTGADTQYF. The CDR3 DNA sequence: TGTGCCAGCAGTGACGTCGGGACAGGGGCTGATACGCAGTATTTT.

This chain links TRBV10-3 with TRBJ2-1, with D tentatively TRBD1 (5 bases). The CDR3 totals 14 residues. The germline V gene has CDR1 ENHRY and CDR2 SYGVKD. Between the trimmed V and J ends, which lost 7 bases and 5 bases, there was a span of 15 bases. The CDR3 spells CAINAGYDNNEQFF. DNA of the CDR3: TGTGCCATCAATGCAGGGTACGACAACAATGAGCAGTTCTTC.

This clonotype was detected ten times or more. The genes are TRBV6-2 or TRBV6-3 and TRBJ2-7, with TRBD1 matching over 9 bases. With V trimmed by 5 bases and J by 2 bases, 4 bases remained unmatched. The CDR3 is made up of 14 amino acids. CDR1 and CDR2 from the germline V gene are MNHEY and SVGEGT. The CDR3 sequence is CASSIWTGAYEQYF. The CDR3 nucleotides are TGTGCCAGCAGTATCTGGACAGGGGCCTACGAGCAGTACTTC.

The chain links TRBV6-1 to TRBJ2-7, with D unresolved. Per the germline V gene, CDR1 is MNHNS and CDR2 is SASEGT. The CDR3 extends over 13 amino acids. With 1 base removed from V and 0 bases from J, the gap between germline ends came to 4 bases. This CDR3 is CASSEVHSYEQYF. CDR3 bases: TGTGCCAGCAGTGAAGTCCACTCCTACGAGCAGTACTTC.

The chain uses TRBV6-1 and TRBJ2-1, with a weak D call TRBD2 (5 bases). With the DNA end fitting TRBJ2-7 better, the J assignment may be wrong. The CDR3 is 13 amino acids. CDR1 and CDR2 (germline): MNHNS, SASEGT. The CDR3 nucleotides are TGTGCCTGCTCCATGGAGCGGACCTACGAGCAGTACTTC. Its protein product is CACSMERTYEQYF.

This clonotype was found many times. CDR3 nucleotides: TGTGCCAGCAGCGAATCCGGGACAGGGGGCCTTGAGCAGTTCTTC. This gives the protein CASSESGTGGLEQFF. V and J are TRBV9 and TRBJ2-1; the match to TRBD1 covers 12 bases. Germline V gene lookup returns CDR1 SGDLS and CDR2 YYNGEE. CDR3 size: 15 residues. Unmatched junction bases numbered 7, after V lost 3 bases and J lost 9 bases.

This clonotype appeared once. In DNA, the CDR3 is TGTGCCAGCATCAGGACTAGCGGCCACCTGGGGCCCCCTGAGCAGTTCTTC. Amino acid sequence: CASIRTSGHLGPPEQFF. V is TRBV6-1 and J is TRBJ2-1; 10 positions match TRBD2. Unmatched junction bases numbered 18, after V lost 7 bases and J lost 9 bases. Per germline, CDR1 MNHNS and CDR2 SASEGT. The CDR3 totals 17 residues.

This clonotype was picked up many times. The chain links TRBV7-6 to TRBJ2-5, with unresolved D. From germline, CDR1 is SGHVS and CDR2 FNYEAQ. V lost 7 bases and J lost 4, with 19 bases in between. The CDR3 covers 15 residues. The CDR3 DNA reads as TGTGCCAGCACCTCCGAAAGTAGGCGTGGAGAGACCCAGTACTTC. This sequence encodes CASTSESRRGETQYF. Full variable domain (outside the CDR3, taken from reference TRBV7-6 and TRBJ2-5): GAGVSQSPRYKVTKRGQDVALRCDPISGHVSLYWYRQALGQGPEFLTYFNYEAQQDKSGLPNDRFSAERPEGSISTLTIQRTEQRDSAMYRCASTSESRRGETQYFGPGTRLLVL.

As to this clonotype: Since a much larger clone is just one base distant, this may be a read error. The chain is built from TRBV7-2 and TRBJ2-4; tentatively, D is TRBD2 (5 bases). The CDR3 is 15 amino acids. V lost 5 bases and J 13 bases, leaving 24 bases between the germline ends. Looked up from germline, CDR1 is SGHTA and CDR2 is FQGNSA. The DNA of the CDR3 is TGTGCCAGCAGCCCTAGAGGGAACCCTCGCAATGAGCAGTACTTC. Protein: CASSPRGNPRNEQYF. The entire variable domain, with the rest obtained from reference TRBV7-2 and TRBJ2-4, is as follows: GAGVSQSPSNKVTEKGKDVELRCDPISGHTALYWYRQSLGQGLEFLIYFQGNSAPDKSGLPSDRFSAERTGGSVSTLTIQRTQQEDSAVYLCASSPRGNPRNEQYFGAGTRLSVL.

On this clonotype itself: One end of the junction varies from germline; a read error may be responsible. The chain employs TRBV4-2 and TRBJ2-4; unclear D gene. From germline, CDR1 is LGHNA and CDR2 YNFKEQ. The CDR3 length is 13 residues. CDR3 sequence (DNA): TGTGCCACGAGGCAAGCCGCCAAAGACACGCAGTACTTT. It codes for CATRQAAKDTQYF.

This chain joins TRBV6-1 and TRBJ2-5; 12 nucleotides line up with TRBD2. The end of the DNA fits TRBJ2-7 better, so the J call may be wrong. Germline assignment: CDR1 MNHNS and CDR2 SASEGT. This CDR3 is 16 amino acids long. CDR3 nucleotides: TGTGCCAGCAGTGAAGGGTCTAGCGGGAGGGCTGGCGAGCAGTACTTC. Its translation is CASSEGSSGRAGEQYF.

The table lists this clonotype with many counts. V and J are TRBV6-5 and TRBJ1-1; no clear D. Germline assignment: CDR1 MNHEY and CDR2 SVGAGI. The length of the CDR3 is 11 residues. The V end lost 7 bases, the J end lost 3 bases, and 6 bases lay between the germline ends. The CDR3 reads CASTTDTEAFF. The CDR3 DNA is TGTGCCAGCACAACGGACACTGAAGCTTTCTTT.

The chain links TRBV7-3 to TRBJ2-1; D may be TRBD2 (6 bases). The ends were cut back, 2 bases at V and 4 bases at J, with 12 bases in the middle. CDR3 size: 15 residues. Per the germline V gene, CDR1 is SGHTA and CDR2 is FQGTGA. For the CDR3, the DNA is TGTGCCAGCAGCTTAGAGGGCGGGGCTTACAATGAGCAGTTCTTC. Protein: CASSLEGGAYNEQFF.

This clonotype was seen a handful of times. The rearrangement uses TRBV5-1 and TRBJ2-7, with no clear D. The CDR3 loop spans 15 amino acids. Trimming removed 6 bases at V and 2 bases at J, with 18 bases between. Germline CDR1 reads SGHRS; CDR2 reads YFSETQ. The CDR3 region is CASTETIGRTYEQYF. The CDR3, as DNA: TGCGCCAGCACCGAGACGATAGGTAGAACCTACGAGCAGTACTTC.

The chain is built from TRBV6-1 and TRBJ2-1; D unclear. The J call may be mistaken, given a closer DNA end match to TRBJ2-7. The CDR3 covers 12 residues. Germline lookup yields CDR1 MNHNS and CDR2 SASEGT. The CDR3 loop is CASSERRYEQYF. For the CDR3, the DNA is TGTGCCAGCAGTGAGCGGCGCTACGAGCAGTACTTC.

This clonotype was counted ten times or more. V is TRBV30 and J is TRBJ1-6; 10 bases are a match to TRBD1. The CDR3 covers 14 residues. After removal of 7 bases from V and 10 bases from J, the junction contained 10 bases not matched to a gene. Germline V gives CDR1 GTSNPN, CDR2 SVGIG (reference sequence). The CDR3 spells CALGQGLVESPLHF. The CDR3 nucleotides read TGTGCCTTGGGACAGGGGCTGGTGGAGTCACCCCTCCACTTT.

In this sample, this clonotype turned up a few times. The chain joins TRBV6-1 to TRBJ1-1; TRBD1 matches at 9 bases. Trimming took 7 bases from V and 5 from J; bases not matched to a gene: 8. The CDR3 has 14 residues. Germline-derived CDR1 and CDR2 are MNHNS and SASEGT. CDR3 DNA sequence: TGTGCCAGCACCGGGACAGGGTACGAGACTGAAGCTTTCTTT. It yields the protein CASTGTGYETEAFF.